This note documents a single T cell receptor beta chain sequence. The entry originates in a study of blood T cell repertoires in COVID-19. Study-wide context: Samples of COVID-19 (acute and convalescent) were obtained from the United States, Italy and Spain. Sample material is recorded as cDNA or gDNA derived from T cells, B-cell-depleted T cells, or PBMCs.

Between the trimmed V and J ends, which lost 0 bases and 0 bases, there was a span of 9 bases. This CDR3 has 15 residues. The V gene's germline CDR1 is MNHNY and CDR2 SVGAGI (reference sequence). Original handling: Using reference gene primer amplification, nucleated cell counts were estimated. Here immunoSEQ multiplex PCR was the method, and the copy in TCRdb shows in-frame clones only, minus some. V and J calls and clone size are as listed in that table; D and trimming were resolved from the DNA. The repertoire holds tens of thousands of clones, with about 91% as singletons. Seattle participants joined during active infection and were tracked over time.

The sequenced sample was peripheral blood. The origin of this receptor is a woman aged 55-70 years with COVID-19, enrolled during active disease. The chain combines TRBV6-6 with TRBJ2-7, with D maybe TRBD2 (5 bases). The CDR3 is CASSYSGGSSYEQYF. The CDR3 DNA follows: TGTGCCAGCAGTTACTCAGGAGGAAGCTCCTACGAGCAGTACTTC.